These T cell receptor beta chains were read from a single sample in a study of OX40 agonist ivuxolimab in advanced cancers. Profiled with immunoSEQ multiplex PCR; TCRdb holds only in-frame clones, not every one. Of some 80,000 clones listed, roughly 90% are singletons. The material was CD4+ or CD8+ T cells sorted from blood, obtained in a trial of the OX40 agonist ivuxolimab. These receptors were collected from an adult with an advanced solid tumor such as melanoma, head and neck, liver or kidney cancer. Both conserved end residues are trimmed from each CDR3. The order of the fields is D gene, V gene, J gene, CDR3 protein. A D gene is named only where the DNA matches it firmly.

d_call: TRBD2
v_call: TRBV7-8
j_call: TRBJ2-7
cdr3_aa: ASSRTSYEQY

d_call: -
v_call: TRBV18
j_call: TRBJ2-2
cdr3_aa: ASSPGTTGELF

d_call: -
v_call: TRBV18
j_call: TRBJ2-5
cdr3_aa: ASSPFQGGQETQY

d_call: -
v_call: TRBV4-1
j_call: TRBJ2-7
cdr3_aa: ASSQNTALSYEQY

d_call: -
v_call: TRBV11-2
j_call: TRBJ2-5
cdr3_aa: ASSPGRAGETQY

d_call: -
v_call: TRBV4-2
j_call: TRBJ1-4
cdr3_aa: ASSQDGRGEKLF

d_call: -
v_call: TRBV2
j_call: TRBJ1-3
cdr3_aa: ASSVSGNTIY

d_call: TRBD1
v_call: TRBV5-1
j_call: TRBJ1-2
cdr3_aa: ASSPVDRVDGYT

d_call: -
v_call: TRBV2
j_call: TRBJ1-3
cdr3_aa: ASTRLTGNTIY

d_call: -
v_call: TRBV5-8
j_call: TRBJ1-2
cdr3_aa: ASRFEFGYT

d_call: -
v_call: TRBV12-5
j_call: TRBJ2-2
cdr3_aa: ASGPETPIGGGELF

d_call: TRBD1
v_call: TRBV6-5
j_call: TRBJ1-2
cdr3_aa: ASSYSITGGAYGYT

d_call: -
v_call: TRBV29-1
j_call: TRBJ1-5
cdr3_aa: SVEEENRPKDQPQH

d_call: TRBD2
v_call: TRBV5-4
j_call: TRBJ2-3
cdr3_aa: ASSSGGGGFTTDTQY

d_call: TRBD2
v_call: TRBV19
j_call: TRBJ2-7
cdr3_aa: ASSREGSYEQY

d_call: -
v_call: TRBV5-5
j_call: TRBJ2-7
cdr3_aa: ASSSPRSGYEQY

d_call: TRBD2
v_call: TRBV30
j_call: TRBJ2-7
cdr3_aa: AWSVYLLSGSNNEQY

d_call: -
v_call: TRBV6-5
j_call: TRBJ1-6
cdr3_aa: ASRSNRSPLH

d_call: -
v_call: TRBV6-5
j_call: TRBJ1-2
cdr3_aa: ASSYSEDSVYGYT

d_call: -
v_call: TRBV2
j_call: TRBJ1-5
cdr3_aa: ASSDRGGSNQPQH

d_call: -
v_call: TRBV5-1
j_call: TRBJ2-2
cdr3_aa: ASSLAVNAGELF

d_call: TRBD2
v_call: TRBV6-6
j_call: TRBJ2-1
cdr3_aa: ASSYLSSGRSNEQF

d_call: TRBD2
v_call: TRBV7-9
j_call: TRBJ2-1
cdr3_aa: ASSSGTSGSDEQF

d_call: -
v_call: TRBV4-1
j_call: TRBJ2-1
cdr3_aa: ASSPIPGGLSRYNEQF

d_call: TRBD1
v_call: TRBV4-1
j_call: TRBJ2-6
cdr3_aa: ASSQPTQGSGANVLT

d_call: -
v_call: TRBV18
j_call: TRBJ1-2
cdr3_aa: ASSPSRDNYGYT

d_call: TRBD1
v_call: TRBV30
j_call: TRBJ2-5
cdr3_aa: AWNRDRAETQY

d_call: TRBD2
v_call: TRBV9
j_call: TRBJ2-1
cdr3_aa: ALPGSGSSYNEQF

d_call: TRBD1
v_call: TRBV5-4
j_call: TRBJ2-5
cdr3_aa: ASSFPTGGYQETQY

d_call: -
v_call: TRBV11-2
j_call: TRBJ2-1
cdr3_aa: ASSLVPRQQF

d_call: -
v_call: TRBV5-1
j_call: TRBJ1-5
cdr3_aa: ASSLGGGSQPQH

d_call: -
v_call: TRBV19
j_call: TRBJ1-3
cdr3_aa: ASSIGGSSGNTIY

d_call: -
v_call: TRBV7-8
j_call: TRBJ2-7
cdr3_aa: ASSFSESSYEQY

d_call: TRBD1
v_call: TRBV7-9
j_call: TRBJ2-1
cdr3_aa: ASSLTGQGTNEQF

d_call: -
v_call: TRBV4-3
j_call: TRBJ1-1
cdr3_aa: ASSQDGVGGEAF

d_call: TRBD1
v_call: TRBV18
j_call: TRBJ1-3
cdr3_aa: ASSPPSGTEIY

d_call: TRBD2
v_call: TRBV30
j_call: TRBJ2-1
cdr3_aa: AWAGAGRSYNEQF

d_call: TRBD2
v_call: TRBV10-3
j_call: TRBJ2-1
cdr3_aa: ATLAVSSYNEQF

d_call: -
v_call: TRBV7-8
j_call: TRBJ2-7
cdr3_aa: ASSLTQPSYEQY

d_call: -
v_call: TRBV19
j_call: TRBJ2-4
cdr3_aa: ASSLAKNIQY

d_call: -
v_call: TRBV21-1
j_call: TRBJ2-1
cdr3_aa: ASSKSGREGREEQF

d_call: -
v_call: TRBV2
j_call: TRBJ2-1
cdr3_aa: ASSEFGQGIPNEQF

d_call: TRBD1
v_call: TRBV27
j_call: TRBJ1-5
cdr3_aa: ASSLGQGANQPQH

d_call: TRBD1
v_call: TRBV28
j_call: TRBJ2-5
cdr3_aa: ASSFPGTGFQETQY

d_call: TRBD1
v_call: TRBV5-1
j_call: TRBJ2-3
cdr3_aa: ASSLRQGALTDTQY

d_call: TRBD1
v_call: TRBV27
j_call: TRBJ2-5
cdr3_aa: ASSRLTGGQETQY

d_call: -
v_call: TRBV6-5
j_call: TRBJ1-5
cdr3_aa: ASSSYSGAQPQH

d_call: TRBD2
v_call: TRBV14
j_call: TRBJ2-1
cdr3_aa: ASSQVGAGLALHEQF